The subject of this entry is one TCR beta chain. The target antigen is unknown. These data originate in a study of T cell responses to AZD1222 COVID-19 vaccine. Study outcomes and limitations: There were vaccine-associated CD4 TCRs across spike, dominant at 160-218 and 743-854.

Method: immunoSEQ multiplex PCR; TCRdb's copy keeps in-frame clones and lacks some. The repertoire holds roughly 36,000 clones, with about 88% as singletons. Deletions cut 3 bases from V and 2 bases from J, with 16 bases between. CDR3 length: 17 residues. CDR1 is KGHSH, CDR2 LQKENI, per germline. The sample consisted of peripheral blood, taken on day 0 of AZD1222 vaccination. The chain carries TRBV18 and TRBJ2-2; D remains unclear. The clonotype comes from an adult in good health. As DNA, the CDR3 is TGTGCCAGCTCACCTTTGTCCCGGACCCTAAACACCGGGGAGCTGTTTTTT. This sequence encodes CASSPLSRTLNTGELFF.